This T cell receptor beta chain came from a study of T cells in Graves' hyperthyroidism and ophthalmopathy. Germline V gives CDR1 MRHNA, CDR2 SNTAGT. The V and J ends lost 5 bases and 2 bases respectively, with 11 bases between them. The CDR3 sequence is 14 residues long. Overall study results and limits: Ophthalmopathy, which appeared later, was predicted by the model a median roughly 6.5 months before onset. Appearing also in blood were most of the thyroid clonotypes expanded above 0.001.

TCR beta CDR3 region amplification was performed from RNA transcripts. During a first-round RT-PCR of the TCR CDR3, the HTBI primer set was used. In TCRdb, the multiplex PCR reads were re-called with MiXCR into one record per CDR3 protein. There are under 750,000 distinct CDR3 sequences in the sample; about 17% occur only once, and 16% lies in the top ten. Remarks on this clonotype: The antigen is unknown.

The material sequenced was blood. This rearrangement joins TRBV6-4 to TRBJ2-3, with unresolved D. This clonotype was obtained from a woman in her forties or fifties with Graves' hyperthyroidism that later progressed to Graves' ophthalmopathy. As DNA, the CDR3 is TGTGCCAGCAGTCTAGGGTGGCCCACAGATACGCAGTATTTT. Protein product: CASSLGWPTDTQYF.